Listed below are T cell receptor beta chains from one sample, sequenced in a study of T-cell reconstitution after alpha-beta-depleted transplantation in children. TCRdb re-analysed the PCR reads in MiXCR, keeping a single row per CDR3 protein. The repertoire holds fewer than 700,000 distinct CDR3 sequences, more than 20% seen once, with 13% to 15% in the top ten. Here the sequenced sample was PBMCs, mostly from graft donor cells, taken 360 days after TCRalphabeta/CD19-depleted stem cell transplant. These receptors all come from a boy in the first two years of life who had a stem cell transplant for acute myeloid leukemia, so the T cells may come from the graft donor. Both conserved end residues are part of each CDR3. Each record gives: CDR3 length, V gene, clone size, D gene, J gene, CDR3 DNA, CDR3 protein. A D gene is named only where the DNA matches it firmly. Size is stated for part of the rows, as once, few or many counts, or as a class when the clone is expanded.

CDR3 length: 11; V gene: TRBV12-3/TRBV12-4; clone size: .; D gene: TRBD1; J gene: TRBJ1-6; CDR3 DNA: TGTGCCAGCAGCACAGGGGACCCCCTCCACTTT; CDR3 protein: CASSTGDPLHF
CDR3 length: 15; V gene: TRBV5-5; clone size: few; D gene: .; J gene: TRBJ2-1; CDR3 DNA: TGTGCCAGCAACTCACCCCAGGGATCCTACAATGAGCAGTTCTTC; CDR3 protein: CASNSPQGSYNEQFF
CDR3 length: 11; V gene: TRBV12-3/TRBV12-4; clone size: many; D gene: .; J gene: TRBJ2-5; CDR3 DNA: .; CDR3 protein: CASSFLETQYF
CDR3 length: 17; V gene: TRBV10-3; clone size: many; D gene: TRBD2; J gene: TRBJ2-7; CDR3 DNA: TGTGCCTCGATGACCTCCGGGACTAGCGGGGGAACCTACGAGCAGTACTTC; CDR3 protein: CASMTSGTSGGTYEQYF
CDR3 length: 15; V gene: TRBV10-3; clone size: .; D gene: TRBD1; J gene: TRBJ1-4; CDR3 DNA: TGTGCCATCAGTGAGTCGACAGGGAAAAATGAAAAACTGTTTTTT; CDR3 protein: CAISESTGKNEKLFF
CDR3 length: 15; V gene: TRBV7-2; clone size: .; D gene: TRBD2; J gene: TRBJ2-5; CDR3 DNA: TGTGCCAGCAGCATCCTGGGACTAGTTGGGGAGACCCAGTACTTC; CDR3 protein: CASSILGLVGETQYF
CDR3 length: 14; V gene: TRBV7-9; clone size: .; D gene: TRBD2; J gene: TRBJ2-1; CDR3 DNA: TGTGCCAGCAGCACGGGACTAGCGGGCAATGAGCAGTTCTTC; CDR3 protein: CASSTGLAGNEQFF
CDR3 length: 15; V gene: TRBV20-1; clone size: many; D gene: .; J gene: TRBJ2-1; CDR3 DNA: TGCAGTGCTCAACTAACTGAGAGGTTCTACAATGAGCAGTTCTTC; CDR3 protein: CSAQLTERFYNEQFF
CDR3 length: 12; V gene: TRBV11-3; clone size: .; D gene: .; J gene: TRBJ2-5; CDR3 DNA: TGTGCCAGCAGTCGGGGATGGGAGACCCAGTACTTC; CDR3 protein: CASSRGWETQYF
CDR3 length: 17; V gene: TRBV28; clone size: .; D gene: .; J gene: TRBJ1-6; CDR3 DNA: TGTGCCAGCAGTCCTAACAGGGCCGCTCTTAGGGATTCACCCCTCCACTTT; CDR3 protein: CASSPNRAALRDSPLHF
CDR3 length: 14; V gene: TRBV7-9; clone size: few; D gene: .; J gene: TRBJ1-1; CDR3 DNA: TGTGCCAGCACCCCCTATGCAGGGATTACTGAAGCTTTCTTT; CDR3 protein: CASTPYAGITEAFF
CDR3 length: 14; V gene: TRBV12-3/TRBV12-4; clone size: many; D gene: .; J gene: TRBJ2-3; CDR3 DNA: TGTGCCAGCAGTTTAGCTGCCGCGGGAGATACGCAGTATTTT; CDR3 protein: CASSLAAAGDTQYF
CDR3 length: 15; V gene: TRBV20-1; clone size: many; D gene: .; J gene: TRBJ1-4; CDR3 DNA: TGCAGTGCTCGCGTTCAGGGGCGGGGAGTTGAAAAACTGTTTTTT; CDR3 protein: CSARVQGRGVEKLFF
CDR3 length: 16; V gene: TRBV7-2; clone size: .; D gene: TRBD2; J gene: TRBJ2-1; CDR3 DNA: TGTGCCAGCAGCTTAGAGAGGACTAGGGACTACAATGAGCAGTTCTTC; CDR3 protein: CASSLERTRDYNEQFF
CDR3 length: 14; V gene: TRBV5-1; clone size: .; D gene: TRBD1; J gene: TRBJ2-1; CDR3 DNA: TGCGCCAGCAGCCCGGACAGGGCTCACCAGGTAGTGTTCTTC; CDR3 protein: CASSPDRAHQVVFF
CDR3 length: 14; V gene: TRBV12-3/TRBV12-4; clone size: many; D gene: .; J gene: TRBJ1-5; CDR3 DNA: TGTGCCAGCAGCCCTCGCCAGGGTGGGCAGCCCCAGCATTTT; CDR3 protein: CASSPRQGGQPQHF
CDR3 length: 11; V gene: TRBV7-9; clone size: .; D gene: .; J gene: TRBJ2-1; CDR3 DNA: TGTGCCAGCAGCTTAGGACGGTGGAAGTTCTTC; CDR3 protein: CASSLGRWKFF
CDR3 length: 14; V gene: TRBV20-1; clone size: .; D gene: TRBD1; J gene: TRBJ2-2; CDR3 DNA: TGCAGTGCTAGACGACAGGGGAACACCGGGGAGCTGTTTTTT; CDR3 protein: CSARRQGNTGELFF
CDR3 length: 14; V gene: TRBV5-1; clone size: few; D gene: .; J gene: TRBJ2-5; CDR3 DNA: TGCGCCAGCAGCCTGCAGGGCACCCAAGAGACCCAGTACTTC; CDR3 protein: CASSLQGTQETQYF
CDR3 length: 15; V gene: TRBV5-1; clone size: .; D gene: .; J gene: TRBJ1-6; CDR3 DNA: TGCGCCAGCAGCCAGACCGAGGGGGGAAATTCACCCCTCCACTTT; CDR3 protein: CASSQTEGGNSPLHF
CDR3 length: 14; V gene: TRBV10-3; clone size: few; D gene: TRBD1; J gene: TRBJ2-5; CDR3 DNA: TGTGCCATCCAGCCCGACAGGGTTCAAGAGACCCAGTACTTC; CDR3 protein: CAIQPDRVQETQYF
CDR3 length: 15; V gene: TRBV5-1; clone size: many; D gene: .; J gene: TRBJ2-5; CDR3 DNA: TGCGCCAGCAGCTTCCGGGACTTTCATTTTGAGACCCAGTACTTC; CDR3 protein: CASSFRDFHFETQYF
CDR3 length: 14; V gene: TRBV5-5; clone size: .; D gene: .; J gene: TRBJ2-5; CDR3 DNA: TGTGCCAGCAGCTTGGTGGCAGGGGAAGAGACCCAGTACTTC; CDR3 protein: CASSLVAGEETQYF
CDR3 length: 12; V gene: TRBV20-1; clone size: many; D gene: .; J gene: TRBJ2-1; CDR3 DNA: TGCAGTGCTCGAACTAGGCGCGATGAGCAGTTCTTC; CDR3 protein: CSARTRRDEQFF
CDR3 length: 16; V gene: TRBV15; clone size: few; D gene: .; J gene: TRBJ2-3; CDR3 DNA: TGTGCCACCAGCAGGGATCGAGGTTATGGCACAGATACGCAGTATTTT; CDR3 protein: CATSRDRGYGTDTQYF
CDR3 length: 16; V gene: TRBV6-1; clone size: .; D gene: TRBD2; J gene: TRBJ2-2; CDR3 DNA: TGTGCCAGCACCTACACCGGGGGGGTTAACACCGGGGAGCTGTTTTTT; CDR3 protein: CASTYTGGVNTGELFF
CDR3 length: 15; V gene: TRBV6-2/TRBV6-3; clone size: many; D gene: TRBD2; J gene: TRBJ2-2; CDR3 DNA: TGTGCCAGCAGTTACAAGGCGGGGGGCCCCGGGGAGCTGTTTTTT; CDR3 protein: CASSYKAGGPGELFF
CDR3 length: 19; V gene: TRBV5-1; clone size: .; D gene: .; J gene: TRBJ2-3; CDR3 DNA: TGCGCCAGCAAATCAGGAGGGGACATCGTGAGGGGTAGGACAGATACGCAGTATTTT; CDR3 protein: CASKSGGDIVRGRTDTQYF
CDR3 length: 13; V gene: TRBV20-1; clone size: few; D gene: .; J gene: TRBJ1-2; CDR3 DNA: TGCAGTGCTACCCAGGGACCGCTAAGTGGCTACACCTTC; CDR3 protein: CSATQGPLSGYTF
CDR3 length: 13; V gene: TRBV5-1; clone size: many; D gene: .; J gene: TRBJ2-5; CDR3 DNA: TGCGCCACCTCGATCTCTGGGCTAGAGACCCAGTACTTC; CDR3 protein: CATSISGLETQYF
CDR3 length: 12; V gene: TRBV20-1; clone size: .; D gene: .; J gene: TRBJ2-1; CDR3 DNA: TGCAGTACCTGGACCCGGGTCTATGAGCAGTTCTTC; CDR3 protein: CSTWTRVYEQFF
CDR3 length: 12; V gene: TRBV20-1; clone size: many; D gene: .; J gene: TRBJ2-3; CDR3 DNA: TGCAGTGCTAGAGATGATACGGATACGCAGTATTTT; CDR3 protein: CSARDDTDTQYF
CDR3 length: 11; V gene: TRBV3-1; clone size: few; D gene: .; J gene: TRBJ2-2; CDR3 DNA: TGTGCCAGCAGCCTCGTGCGGGAGCTGTTTTTT; CDR3 protein: CASSLVRELFF
CDR3 length: 14; V gene: TRBV12-3/TRBV12-4; clone size: few; D gene: .; J gene: TRBJ1-6; CDR3 DNA: TGTGCCAGCAGTTTAAACCAAGATAATTCACCCCTCCACTTT; CDR3 protein: CASSLNQDNSPLHF
CDR3 length: 14; V gene: TRBV20-1; clone size: .; D gene: TRBD1; J gene: TRBJ1-2; CDR3 DNA: TGCAGTGCCCCGAACGTGGACAGGGGTTATGGCTACACCTTC; CDR3 protein: CSAPNVDRGYGYTF
CDR3 length: 14; V gene: TRBV7-2; clone size: .; D gene: .; J gene: TRBJ1-5; CDR3 DNA: TGTGCCAGCAGCTTAGAAGGTCCTCCTCAGCCCCAGCATTTT; CDR3 protein: CASSLEGPPQPQHF
CDR3 length: 15; V gene: TRBV12-3/TRBV12-4; clone size: many; D gene: .; J gene: TRBJ2-3; CDR3 DNA: TGTGCCAGCAGTTTTTGGGGGTCCCGAGCAGATACGCAGTATTTT; CDR3 protein: CASSFWGSRADTQYF
CDR3 length: 15; V gene: TRBV7-2; clone size: many; D gene: .; J gene: TRBJ2-3; CDR3 DNA: TGTGCCAGCAGCTTAGCGCATGGGGGAACAGATACGCAGTATTTT; CDR3 protein: CASSLAHGGTDTQYF
CDR3 length: 15; V gene: TRBV20-1; clone size: few; D gene: TRBD1; J gene: TRBJ1-5; CDR3 DNA: TGCAGTGCTGCCTCAGGGGGAAGTAGCAATCAGCCCCAGCATTTT; CDR3 protein: CSAASGGSSNQPQHF
CDR3 length: 14; V gene: TRBV12-3/TRBV12-4; clone size: many; D gene: .; J gene: TRBJ2-7; CDR3 DNA: TGTGCCAGCAGGGAGTCTAATTGGGTCTACGAGCAGTACTTC; CDR3 protein: CASRESNWVYEQYF
CDR3 length: 16; V gene: TRBV6-1; clone size: .; D gene: .; J gene: TRBJ1-3; CDR3 DNA: TGTGCCAGCAGCCTGGACAGTATCAGCTCTGGAAACACCATATATTTT; CDR3 protein: CASSLDSISSGNTIYF
CDR3 length: 15; V gene: TRBV7-2; clone size: many; D gene: TRBD1; J gene: TRBJ1-6; CDR3 DNA: TGTGCCAGCAGCTTAAATCGGGACAGGAACTCACCCCTCCACTTT; CDR3 protein: CASSLNRDRNSPLHF
CDR3 length: 15; V gene: TRBV12-3/TRBV12-4; clone size: .; D gene: .; J gene: TRBJ2-1; CDR3 DNA: TGTGCCAGCAGTTTTTCGGCGGGCCCAGGCAATGAGCAGTTCTTC; CDR3 protein: CASSFSAGPGNEQFF
CDR3 length: 15; V gene: TRBV5-1; clone size: many; D gene: TRBD1; J gene: TRBJ1-5; CDR3 DNA: TGCGCCAGCAGCTACAGACCAGGGGGCTCTCAGCCCCAGCATTTT; CDR3 protein: CASSYRPGGSQPQHF
CDR3 length: 14; V gene: TRBV20-1; clone size: few; D gene: .; J gene: TRBJ2-1; CDR3 DNA: TGCAGTGCTAGAAAACAGAGTCTCTACAATGAGCAGTTCTTC; CDR3 protein: CSARKQSLYNEQFF
CDR3 length: 16; V gene: TRBV5-5; clone size: .; D gene: TRBD1; J gene: TRBJ2-5; CDR3 DNA: TGTGCCAGCAGCTGGGCCGCCGGGACAGGCTGGGGGACCCAGTACTTC; CDR3 protein: CASSWAAGTGWGTQYF
CDR3 length: 11; V gene: TRBV20-1; clone size: .; D gene: .; J gene: TRBJ2-7; CDR3 DNA: TGCAGTGTCCAGGGAGCCTACGAGCAGTACTTC; CDR3 protein: CSVQGAYEQYF
CDR3 length: 11; V gene: TRBV7-2; clone size: few; D gene: .; J gene: TRBJ2-5; CDR3 DNA: TGTGCCAGCAGCTTTCGGATGGACCAGTACTTC; CDR3 protein: CASSFRMDQYF
CDR3 length: 14; V gene: TRBV19; clone size: few; D gene: .; J gene: TRBJ2-2; CDR3 DNA: TGTGCCAGTACCAAGACAGGGAACACCGGGGAGCTGTTTTTT; CDR3 protein: CASTKTGNTGELFF
CDR3 length: 14; V gene: TRBV4-1; clone size: once; D gene: .; J gene: TRBJ1-2; CDR3 DNA: TGCGCCAGCAGCCAAGCCAGGGGTGGTAATGGCTACACCTTC; CDR3 protein: CASSQARGGNGYTF
CDR3 length: 15; V gene: TRBV4-3; clone size: .; D gene: .; J gene: TRBJ2-7; CDR3 DNA: TGCGCCAGCAGTGTTACTACGGGATCGGCCTACGAGCAGTACTTC; CDR3 protein: CASSVTTGSAYEQYF
CDR3 length: 14; V gene: TRBV29-1; clone size: few; D gene: .; J gene: TRBJ2-2; CDR3 DNA: TGCAGCGTTTTGATCGCGGGCAACACCGGGGAGCTGTTTTTT; CDR3 protein: CSVLIAGNTGELFF
CDR3 length: 8; V gene: TRBV4-3; clone size: .; D gene: .; J gene: TRBJ1-1; CDR3 DNA: TGCGCCAACACTGAAGCTTTCTTT; CDR3 protein: CANTEAFF
CDR3 length: 13; V gene: TRBV29-1; clone size: many; D gene: TRBD1; J gene: TRBJ2-1; CDR3 DNA: TGCAGCGTTCCGGGACAGTCGAACAATGAGCAGTTCTTC; CDR3 protein: CSVPGQSNNEQFF
CDR3 length: 15; V gene: TRBV9; clone size: many; D gene: TRBD1; J gene: TRBJ2-3; CDR3 DNA: TGTGCCAGCAGCGTAGTGGGACAGCGGACAGATACGCAGTATTTT; CDR3 protein: CASSVVGQRTDTQYF
CDR3 length: 16; V gene: TRBV4-3; clone size: few; D gene: TRBD2; J gene: TRBJ2-1; CDR3 DNA: TGCGCCAGCAGCTACGACAGCGGGGCTGCCTACAATGAGCAGTTCTTC; CDR3 protein: CASSYDSGAAYNEQFF
CDR3 length: 22; V gene: TRBV28; clone size: .; D gene: .; J gene: TRBJ2-3; CDR3 DNA: TGTGCCAGCAGTTTTGAGAGGGACACATGGACCTCCGGGCCAGAGGAGATAGATACGCAGTATTTT; CDR3 protein: CASSFERDTWTSGPEEIDTQYF
CDR3 length: 17; V gene: TRBV7-9; clone size: .; D gene: .; J gene: TRBJ2-3; CDR3 DNA: TGTGCCAGCAGCTTAGCCTTATCCAGGGGAAGCACAGATACGCAGTATTTT; CDR3 protein: CASSLALSRGSTDTQYF